This TCR beta chain is from a study of blood T cell repertoires in COVID-19. Study summary: Acute and convalescent COVID-19 samples came from the United States, Italy and Spain. T cells, B-cell-depleted T cells, or PBMCs supplied cDNA or gDNA.

Germline CDR1 reads LNHDA; CDR2 reads SQIVND (reference sequence). The CDR3 covers 14 residues. V dropped 3 bases and J dropped 3 bases, with 6 bases sitting between them. Original methodology: How many nucleated cells were present was estimated from reference gene primer amplification. Generated by immunoSEQ multiplex PCR, the TCRdb table keeps only in-frame clones and is missing some. V and J calls and clone size are copied from that table; D and trimming were computed from the DNA. The table records 160,000 or so clones, around 83% of them present only once. This clone was recorded once. The rearrangement links TRBV19 to TRBJ2-6; no clear D gene. The sequencing input was peripheral blood. The receptor's source is a woman between 45 and 65 years old with acute or convalescent COVID-19. In nucleotides, the CDR3 is TGTGCCAGTAGTATGCAGGTTGGGGCCAACGTCCTGACTTTC. Translated, it gives CASSMQVGANVLTF.